This TCR beta chain was captured by sequencing in a study of OX40 agonist ivuxolimab in advanced cancers. Looking at the study overall: Each dose-escalation patient presented with hepatocellular carcinoma, melanoma, renal cell or head and neck cancer.

V dropped 1 base and J dropped 0 bases, with 4 bases sitting between them. The CDR3 loop spans 14 amino acids. Germline loops: CDR1 SGHTA, CDR2 FQGNSA. Assay: immunoSEQ multiplex PCR; the TCRdb copy retains only in-frame clones and omits some. The sample contains almost 45,000 clones, over 75% of which appear only once. A word on this clone: Its specificity is not known.

General study points: Some of the nonresponding patients also showed low levels of normalized T-cell clonal expansion. Expanded peripheral T-cell antigen specificity went undetermined. In general, CD8+ T cells held more expanded clones than CD4+ did, on average.

The receptor was derived from an adult with an advanced solid tumor such as melanoma, head and neck, liver or kidney cancer. The source material was CD4+ or CD8+ T cells sorted from blood, sampled in a trial of the OX40 agonist ivuxolimab. The chain uses TRBV7-2 and TRBJ1-3; D is unresolved. DNA of the CDR3: TGTGCCAGCAGCTTAGTTTCCTCTGGAAACACCATATATTTT. It codes for CASSLVSSGNTIYF. The complete variable domain, with remaining parts taken from reference TRBV7-2 and TRBJ1-3, reads GAGVSQSPSNKVTEKGKDVELRCDPISGHTALYWYRQSLGQGLEFLIYFQGNSAPDKSGLPSDRFSAERTGGSVSTLTIQRTQQEDSAVYLCASSLVSSGNTIYFGEGSWLTVV.